Listed here is a single T cell receptor beta chain. Random hexamers primed reverse transcription of roughly 0.5 to 1 ug RNA. TCRdb re-called the immunoSEQ multiplex PCR reads with MiXCR, one entry per CDR3 protein. The profile shows approximately 120,000 distinct CDR3 sequences, 90% to 95% of them singletons. This sample stems from a study of CD8 T cells in Susac syndrome. The CDR3 has 13 residues. Between the trimmed V and J ends, which lost 2 bases and 2 bases, there was a span of 6 bases. Germline CDR1 is LGHNT and CDR2 is FRNRAP. The receptor's source is a human donor with multiple sclerosis. The rearrangement links TRBV12-5 to TRBJ1-1; no reliable D call. The sequencing sample was made of CD8+ T cells from PBMCs. CDR3 residues: CASGLRGNTEAFF. The CDR3, as DNA: TGTGCTAGTGGTTTGCGGGGTAACACTGAAGCTTTCTTT.